One sample yielded the 22 T cell receptor beta chains listed below, sequenced in a study of cytomegalovirus exposure and HLA in healthy donors. Some clones are missing from TCRdb's copy, which holds only in-frame ones; the method was immunoSEQ multiplex PCR. The sample shows fewer than 250,000 clones, approximately 83% of them seen only once. The specimen was PBMCs. Receptors were obtained from a woman in her 30s in good health and CMV-seropositive.

In nucleotides, the CDR3 is TGTGCCAGCAATAACGGGACGTATGGCTACACCTTC. Translating it yields CASNNGTYGYTF. V usage is TRBV7-9 and J usage is TRBJ1-2; tentative D call: TRBD1 (5 bases). This CDR3 has 12 amino acids. Germline V lookup: CDR1 SEHNR, CDR2 FQNEAQ (reference sequence). The ends were cut back, 7 bases at V and 5 bases at J, with 11 bases in the middle.

The chain combines TRBV9 with TRBJ2-1, with 8 positions matching TRBD2. The CDR3 runs to 15 residues. In germline, CDR1 is SGDLS, CDR2 YYNGEE. Unmatched junction bases numbered 15, after V lost 7 bases and J lost 9 bases. CDR3 residues: CASSPRAGGRSEQFF. CDR3 nucleotides: TGTGCCAGCTCCCCGAGGGCGGGAGGACGGAGTGAGCAGTTCTTC.

The chain carries TRBV15 and TRBJ1-5; 10 bases fit TRBD1. CDR3 size: 16 residues. J gave up 6 bases and V 2 bases, and 7 bases lay outside the gene matches. Germline V gives CDR1 LNHNV, CDR2 YYDKDF (reference sequence). The CDR3 coding sequence is TGTGCCACCAGCAGAACCGGACAGGGGGGTGGTCAGCCCCAGCATTTT. It is translated as CATSRTGQGGGQPQHF.

The J gene is TRBJ2-2, the V gene TRBV6-6; TRBD2 agrees at 7 bases. Germline values: CDR1 MNHNY, CDR2 SVGAGI (reference sequence). V was clipped by 2 bases and J by 5 bases; unmatched bases: 5. The CDR3 runs to 15 residues. The CDR3 is CASSYSREGTGELFF. CDR3 DNA sequence: TGTGCCAGCAGTTACAGCAGGGAGGGAACCGGGGAGCTGTTTTTT.

V gene TRBV9 combines with J gene TRBJ2-1; 8 positions match TRBD2. CDR3 length equals 16 residues. Trimming cost V 3 bases and J 3 bases; bases outside gene matches: 8. Germline V gene lookup returns CDR1 SGDLS and CDR2 YYNGEE. CDR3 residues: CASSGRALADYNEQFF. The CDR3 DNA follows: TGTGCCAGCAGCGGGAGGGCACTAGCGGACTACAATGAGCAGTTCTTC.

V and J are TRBV29-1 and TRBJ2-2; perhaps TRBD1 as D (6 bases). This CDR3 region has 12 residues. V was cut by 7 bases and J by 5 bases, with 11 bases left in between. Germline assignment: CDR1 SQVTM and CDR2 ANQGSEA. In nucleotides, the CDR3 is TGCAGCGACCTTGACAGGACCGGGGAGCTGTTTTTT. Protein product: CSDLDRTGELFF.

The rearrangement joins TRBV18 to TRBJ2-7; D call uncertain. The CDR3 is 13 amino acids. Germline CDR1 and CDR2: KGHSH and LQKENI. V gave up 4 bases and J gave up 3 bases, with 10 bases separating them. Here the CDR3 DNA reads TGTGCCAGCTCACGAGGAGAGGACTACGAGCAGTACTTC. It specifies CASSRGEDYEQYF.

This rearrangement joins TRBV30 to TRBJ1-1, with a tentative D call TRBD1 (6 bases). The CDR3 is made up of 13 amino acids. The V and J ends lost 2 bases and 2 bases respectively, with 9 bases between them. Per germline, CDR1 GTSNPN and CDR2 SVGIG (reference sequence). Here the CDR3 DNA reads TGTGCCTGGAGTCAGGGGCAAAACACTGAAGCTTTCTTT. Translated: CAWSQGQNTEAFF.

In this sample, this clone turned up once. The chain couples TRBV27 to TRBJ2-2; TRBD1 matches at 8 bases. V dropped 5 bases and J dropped 5; count of bases not matched to a gene: 7. Germline lookup yields CDR1 MNHEY and CDR2 SMNVEV (reference sequence). The CDR3 length is 15 residues. As DNA, the CDR3 is TGTGCCAGCAGTATCCGGACAGGGAGGACCGGGGAGCTGTTTTTT. Its translation: CASSIRTGRTGELFF.

The table lists this clone with a few counts. The chain has TRBV11-2 and TRBJ1-2; D is uncertain. The V end was cut by 7 bases, the J end by 6 bases, with 15 bases between. The CDR3 has 13 residues. Germline CDR1 is SGHAT and CDR2 is FQNNGV. CDR3 DNA: TGTGCCAGCAAATCCGTCAGAGCCCATGGCTACACCTTC. As protein: CASKSVRAHGYTF.

The chain is built from TRBV29-1 and TRBJ1-2, with TRBD1 matching 7 bases. Germline lookup yields CDR1 SQVTM and CDR2 ANQGSEA. Losses at the gene ends were 7 bases for V and 7 bases for J; bases not matched to a gene: 6. The CDR3 contains 11 residues. The CDR3, as DNA: TGCAGCGCCGAAGACAGGGCTGGCTACACCTTC. Its protein is CSAEDRAGYTF.

This clone was found once. V is TRBV4-1 and J is TRBJ2-1; 9 bases map to TRBD2. Germline lookup yields CDR1 MGHRA and CDR2 YSYEKL. CDR3 length: 18 amino acids. Unmatched junction bases numbered 10, after V lost 2 bases and J lost 2 bases. The CDR3 protein is CASSQNILAGVAYNEQFF. CDR3 coding DNA: TGCGCCAGCAGCCAAAACATATTAGCGGGGGTAGCCTACAATGAGCAGTTCTTC.

This chain connects TRBV7-2 to TRBJ2-7; D is undetermined. Trimming stripped 1 base from V and 3 bases from J, with 7 bases between. The CDR3 covers 13 residues. Germline CDR1 and CDR2: SGHTA and FQGNSA. CDR3 loop: CASSLEQNYEQYF. CDR3 bases: TGTGCCAGCAGCTTAGAACAGAACTACGAGCAGTACTTC.

The genes are TRBV7-2 and TRBJ2-2; D call uncertain. Germline loops: CDR1 SGHTA, CDR2 FQGNSA. This CDR3 has 16 residues. V was trimmed by 0 bases and J by 1 base, leaving 9 bases between them. The CDR3: CASSLADWMNTGELFF. As DNA, the CDR3 is TGTGCCAGCAGCTTAGCCGACTGGATGAACACCGGGGAGCTGTTTTTT.

This clone was counted ten times or more. The rearrangement links TRBV6-5 to TRBJ2-1, with D possibly being TRBD1 or TRBD2 (5 bases each). The CDR3 is 15 residues long. The germline CDR1 and CDR2 sequences are MNHEY and SVGAGI. V was shortened by 3 bases and J by 4 bases, with 13 bases between the two germline ends. CDR3 bases: TGTGCCAGCAGTTATGCCGGGACGCAATACAATGAGCAGTTCTTC. It yields the protein CASSYAGTQYNEQFF.

The CDR3 loop reads CAWATGVSGETQYF. The CDR3 coding sequence is TGTGCCTGGGCGACAGGGGTTTCGGGAGAGACCCAGTACTTC. The chain employs TRBV30 and TRBJ2-5, with TRBD1 matching over 8 bases. Germline CDR1 is GTSNPN and CDR2 is SVGIG (reference sequence). The CDR3 is made up of 14 amino acids. Germline trimming cut 5 bases from V and 4 bases from J; bases unmatched to any gene: 9.

The CDR3 sequence is CSASENEQFF. In nucleotides, the CDR3 is TGCAGTGCTAGCGAGAATGAGCAGTTCTTC. The V and J genes are TRBV20-1 and TRBJ2-1; unclear D gene. The CDR3 is 10 amino acids. Trimming left V 3 bases short and J 7 bases short, with 4 bases between. CDR1 and CDR2 from the germline V gene are DFQATT and SNEGSKA (reference sequence).

The V call is TRBV6-6, the J call TRBJ1-1, with 10 bases aligning to TRBD1. CDR1 is MNHNY, CDR2 SVGAGI, per germline (reference sequence). V dropped 5 bases and J dropped 4; count of bases not matched to a gene: 1. This CDR3 is built from 13 residues. The CDR3 loop is CASSRQGATEAFF. The CDR3 DNA reads TGTGCCAGCAGTAGACAGGGGGCCACTGAAGCTTTCTTT.

V gene TRBV7-9 combines with J gene TRBJ1-1; no clear D. Trimming pared 5 bases from V and 0 bases from J, leaving 10 bases between. The CDR3 spans 14 residues. Germline loops: CDR1 SEHNR, CDR2 FQNEAQ (reference sequence). The CDR3 loop is CASSPTQLNTEAFF. CDR3 nucleotide sequence: TGTGCCAGCAGCCCTACACAGTTGAACACTGAAGCTTTCTTT.

A few counts support this clone. The chain uses TRBV12-5 and TRBJ1-2; D is ambiguous. V was trimmed by 3 bases and J by 0 bases, leaving 11 bases between them. CDR1 and CDR2 (germline): LGHNT, FRNRAP. The CDR3 contains 15 residues. The CDR3 region has the DNA TGTGCTAGTGGTTTCCCCTTGACACCTAACTATGGCTACACCTTC. This codes for CASGFPLTPNYGYTF.

V gene TRBV5-1 combines with J gene TRBJ2-3; D is perhaps TRBD1 (6 bases). Germline loops: CDR1 SGHRS, CDR2 YFSETQ. The CDR3 length is 13 residues. Trimming cost V 7 bases and J 5 bases, with 14 bases left between them. The CDR3 DNA is TGCGCCAGCCATCCAGAGGGGGTAGATACGCAGTATTTT. It encodes CASHPEGVDTQYF.

This clone was found a few times. The rearrangement uses TRBV11-3 and TRBJ2-2; D gene ambiguous. The CDR3 is 12 residues long. CDR1 is SGHNT and CDR2 is YENEEA in the germline V gene. Trimming removed 10 bases at V and 7 bases at J, with 13 bases between. Here the CDR3 DNA reads TGTGCCATCACATTAAAAGGCGGGGAGCTGTTTTTT. This codes for CAITLKGGELFF.